The subject of this entry is one T cell receptor beta chain. The sample comes from a study of CD8+ T cells in alopecia areata. Across the whole study: Among treated patients, oral tofacitinib was administered at 5 to 10 mg twice daily.

Treatment of the sample: oral pan-JAK inhibitor, 5-10 mg twice daily. Isolated RNA was reverse transcribed into cDNA used as the sequencing template. The table came from immunoSEQ multiplex PCR; TCRdb's copy has only in-frame clones and leaves some out. This sample carries 85,000 to 110,000 clones, 85% to 90% of them seen once, and the ten largest clones take over 8.5%. The receptor was isolated from a human donor with alopecia areata. The sample in question was CD8+ T cells sorted from blood, obtained at roughly week 30, from a patient treated with tofacitinib.

CDR3 protein: CSVDGRNTEAFF. The CDR3 nucleotides read TGCAGCGTTGACGGGAGGAACACTGAAGCTTTCTTT. The chain has TRBV29-1 and TRBJ1-1; D uncertain. Germline V gene lookup returns CDR1 SQVTM and CDR2 ANQGSEA. Trimming shortened V by 3 bases and J by 1 base, and 6 bases separated the two germline ends. This CDR3 contains 12 residues.